This entry concerns a single T cell receptor beta chain. These data are taken from a study of control samples from healthy donors and cancer patients. Assay: immunoSEQ multiplex PCR; the TCRdb copy retains only in-frame clones and omits some. The sample lists some 150,000 clones; 94% were seen once. V shed 4 bases and J 4 bases; nucleotides not matched to a gene: 3. CDR3 length equals 13 residues. The germline V gene encodes CDR1 LGHDT and CDR2 YNNKEL (reference sequence). The material sequenced was PBMCs. The rearrangement uses TRBV3-1 (or the pseudogene TRBV3-2) and TRBJ1-2, with 7 bases that match TRBD1. The clonotype originates from a man in his sixties with colorectal cancer. The CDR3 coding sequence is TGTGCCAGCAGCCCGGGACAGCCCTATGGCTACACCTTC. It encodes CASSPGQPYGYTF.